The rows below give T cell receptor beta chains drawn from one sample of a study of shared T cell receptors in the human thymus. Using immunoSEQ multiplex PCR, the repertoire was profiled, and TCRdb retains in-frame clones only, with some absent. The sample has hundreds of thousands of clones, approximately 90% seen once. These data were likewise used in another study, on human thymus T cells.

Material: thymocytes. These receptors all come from a boy under three years old with a congenital heart defect. The CDR3 runs from the conserved cysteine through the conserved F or W. Fields, in order: J gene, V gene, D gene, clone size, CDR3 length, CDR3 DNA, CDR3 protein. D genes are given only for firm matches. Only part of the rows carry a size: once, few, many, or a class if the clone is expanded.

J: TRBJ2-2
V: TRBV5-6
D: .
size: .
length: 18
DNA: TGTGCCAGCAGCTTGGGAGGAGACAGGCGGCCTCACACCGGGGAGCTGTTTTTT
CDR3: CASSLGGDRRPHTGELFF

J: TRBJ2-1
V: TRBV28
D: .
size: once
length: 16
DNA: TGTGCCAGCAGCCCCACCGGGGAGAGCTCCTACAATGAGCAGTTCTTC
CDR3: CASSPTGESSYNEQFF

J: TRBJ2-3
V: TRBV21-1
D: .
size: .
length: 17
DNA: TGTGCCAGCAGCAAAGGCGAATTAACGGGAGGTACAGATACGCAGTATTTT
CDR3: CASSKGELTGGTDTQYF

J: TRBJ1-3
V: TRBV6-5
D: TRBD1
size: few
length: 15
DNA: TGTGCCAGCAGTACCGACAGGGGGAAAGGAAACACCATATATTTT
CDR3: CASSTDRGKGNTIYF

J: TRBJ2-3
V: TRBV28
D: .
size: .
length: 14
DNA: TGTGCCAGCAGTTTAGGGAGGTCCGGAGATACGCAGTATTTT
CDR3: CASSLGRSGDTQYF

J: TRBJ1-5
V: TRBV27
D: .
size: .
length: 14
DNA: TGTGCCAGCAGTCTTGGGCAGGTTAATCAGCCCCAGCATTTT
CDR3: CASSLGQVNQPQHF

J: TRBJ2-1
V: TRBV7-9
D: .
size: .
length: 16
DNA: TGTGCCAGCAGCCCGTCAGCGGTCCGCTCCTACAATGAGCAGTTCTTC
CDR3: CASSPSAVRSYNEQFF

J: TRBJ1-2
V: TRBV27
D: TRBD1
size: .
length: 15
DNA: TGTGCCAGCAGCCCCACAGGGGGCGGTAACTATGGCTACACCTTC
CDR3: CASSPTGGGNYGYTF

J: TRBJ1-2
V: TRBV14
D: TRBD1
size: .
length: 18
DNA: TGTGCCAGCAGCCTCTCGTCACAGGGGGATCAGCCAAGCTATGGCTACACCTTC
CDR3: CASSLSSQGDQPSYGYTF

J: TRBJ2-7
V: TRBV5-1
D: .
size: .
length: 14
DNA: TGCGCCAGCAGGGCTCCGGCAGGGAGGTACGAGCAGTACTTC
CDR3: CASRAPAGRYEQYF

J: TRBJ1-3
V: TRBV2
D: .
size: .
length: 14
DNA: TGTGCCAGCAGTGACGGGTTCTCTGGAAACACCATATATTTT
CDR3: CASSDGFSGNTIYF

J: TRBJ2-5
V: TRBV5-1
D: TRBD2
size: .
length: 18
DNA: TGCGCCAGCAGCTTGGCCGGGGGTAGCGGGAGCATCCAAGAGACCCAGTACTTC
CDR3: CASSLAGGSGSIQETQYF

J: TRBJ2-6
V: TRBV4-3
D: TRBD1
size: once
length: 19
DNA: TGCGCCAGCAGCCAAGATCTACAGGGGGCTGGAGCTGGGGCCAACGTCCTGACTTTC
CDR3: CASSQDLQGAGAGANVLTF

J: TRBJ2-7
V: TRBV7-2
D: TRBD2
size: .
length: 18
DNA: TGTGCCAGCAGCTTAGCGCGTACTAGCGGGAGGGAGAGGTACGAGCAGTACTTC
CDR3: CASSLARTSGRERYEQYF

J: TRBJ2-7
V: TRBV2
D: TRBD1
size: few
length: 14
DNA: TGTGCCAGCAGTGGGACAGGGCCAGGCTACGAGCAGTACTTC
CDR3: CASSGTGPGYEQYF

J: TRBJ2-3
V: TRBV9
D: .
size: .
length: 16
DNA: TGTGCCAGCAGCGTAGGTCCACTCCTTAGCACAGATACGCAGTATTTT
CDR3: CASSVGPLLSTDTQYF

J: TRBJ1-5
V: TRBV6-1
D: .
size: .
length: 16
DNA: TGTGCCAGCAGTGAGAGGTTCCCAAATAGCAATCAGCCCCAGCATTTT
CDR3: CASSERFPNSNQPQHF

J: TRBJ2-2
V: TRBV4-3
D: .
size: .
length: 15
DNA: TGCGCCAGCAGCGCTCTGGGGGAGGACACCGGGGAGCTGTTTTTT
CDR3: CASSALGEDTGELFF

J: TRBJ2-7
V: TRBV11-2
D: TRBD2
size: .
length: 15
DNA: TGTGCCAGCAGCTCCCTAGCGGGAGGCTTCTACGAGCAGTACTTC
CDR3: CASSSLAGGFYEQYF

J: TRBJ1-4
V: TRBV4-3
D: .
size: few
length: 17
DNA: TGCGCCAGCAGCCGAACCGGACAGACTGCAACTAATGAAAAACTGTTTTTT
CDR3: CASSRTGQTATNEKLFF

J: TRBJ1-1
V: TRBV27
D: .
size: .
length: 14
DNA: TGTGCCAGCAGTTCTAACAGGGTGAACACTGAAGCTTTCTTT
CDR3: CASSSNRVNTEAFF

J: TRBJ1-3
V: TRBV6-1
D: .
size: .
length: 14
DNA: TGTGCCAGCAGACCCGGGTACTCTGGAAACACCATATATTTT
CDR3: CASRPGYSGNTIYF

J: TRBJ2-3
V: TRBV9
D: TRBD2
size: .
length: 17
DNA: TGTGCCAGCAGCGTAGATCGAGCGGGAGGGCCGGGGGATACGCAGTATTTT
CDR3: CASSVDRAGGPGDTQYF

J: TRBJ2-3
V: TRBV27
D: TRBD1
size: .
length: 19
DNA: TGTGCCAGCAGTTTAGACAGGGCTGGACACTCGTCTAGCACAGATACGCAGTATTTT
CDR3: CASSLDRAGHSSSTDTQYF

J: TRBJ2-5
V: TRBV6-5
D: .
size: once
length: 13
DNA: TGTGCCAGCAGTCAGGATCCAGGAGAGACCCAGTACTTC
CDR3: CASSQDPGETQYF

J: TRBJ1-2
V: TRBV20-1
D: .
size: once
length: 11
DNA: TGCAGTGGGCAGGGGATCTATGGCTACACCTTC
CDR3: CSGQGIYGYTF

J: TRBJ1-5
V: TRBV19
D: .
size: .
length: 15
DNA: TGTGCCAGTAGTATCGAGGACAGCCACGATCAGCCCCAGCATTTT
CDR3: CASSIEDSHDQPQHF

J: TRBJ1-1
V: TRBV6-1
D: .
size: .
length: 15
DNA: TGTGCCAGCAGTGAAGCGTGGGGGCGGGGGACTGAAGCTTTCTTT
CDR3: CASSEAWGRGTEAFF

J: TRBJ2-5
V: TRBV6-1
D: TRBD2
size: .
length: 15
DNA: TGTGCCAGCAGTGAATCGGCGGGAGGAGTTGAGACCCAGTACTTC
CDR3: CASSESAGGVETQYF

J: TRBJ2-3
V: TRBV29-1
D: .
size: .
length: 11
DNA: TGCAGCGCCCGGGAGTTGGGTACGCAGTATTTT
CDR3: CSARELGTQYF

J: TRBJ2-2
V: TRBV27
D: .
size: .
length: 13
DNA: TGTGCCACCGTTAGGGGGAACACCGGGGAGCTGTTTTTT
CDR3: CATVRGNTGELFF

J: TRBJ2-2
V: TRBV7-8
D: .
size: .
length: 17
DNA: TGTGCCAGCAGCCCCCGGGGTAGCGGTGCCGGTGGCGGGGAGCTGTTTTTT
CDR3: CASSPRGSGAGGGELFF

J: TRBJ2-1
V: TRBV30
D: .
size: .
length: 15
DNA: TGTGCCTGGAGTCCCCTTAGAGGAGGGAGAAATGAGCAGTTCTTC
CDR3: CAWSPLRGGRNEQFF

J: TRBJ1-2
V: TRBV5-6
D: TRBD1
size: .
length: 17
DNA: TGTGCCAGCAGCCCCCGCCCCGGGACAGGGGGCCCCTATGGCTACACCTTC
CDR3: CASSPRPGTGGPYGYTF

J: TRBJ2-5
V: TRBV6-5
D: .
size: .
length: 15
DNA: TGTGCCAGCAGTTACTCCGAGGACCACAGGGAGACCCAGTACTTC
CDR3: CASSYSEDHRETQYF

J: TRBJ1-4
V: TRBV19
D: .
size: .
length: 15
DNA: TGTGCCAGTAGTAGAAACAGGGCAACTAATGAAAAACTGTTTTTT
CDR3: CASSRNRATNEKLFF

J: TRBJ2-1
V: TRBV30
D: .
size: .
length: 12
DNA: TGTGCCTCGCACCTAGAGGACTATGAGCAGTTCTTC
CDR3: CASHLEDYEQFF

J: TRBJ2-1
V: TRBV4-2
D: TRBD1
size: .
length: 16
DNA: TGTGCCAGCAGCAAGGGACAGGGGGGGGCCTACAATGAGCAGTTCTTC
CDR3: CASSKGQGGAYNEQFF

J: TRBJ2-7
V: TRBV5-5
D: TRBD2
size: .
length: 19
DNA: TGTGCCAGCAGCTACCCGGGACTAGCGGGAGGGCCCATCTCCTACGAGCAGTACTTC
CDR3: CASSYPGLAGGPISYEQYF

J: TRBJ2-7
V: TRBV2
D: TRBD1
size: .
length: 15
DNA: TGTGCCAGCAAGAAGGAAGGACAGGGGGTTTACGAGCAGTACTTC
CDR3: CASKKEGQGVYEQYF

J: TRBJ1-1
V: TRBV7-9
D: TRBD1
size: .
length: 18
DNA: TGTGCCAGCAGCTTAGCAAGCGTGGGACAGGGGGCTAACACTGAAGCTTTCTTT
CDR3: CASSLASVGQGANTEAFF

J: TRBJ2-5
V: TRBV6-1
D: .
size: .
length: 18
DNA: TGTGCCAGCAGTGAAAGGCTATTGTGGCAGGGGGAGGAAGAGACCCAGTACTTC
CDR3: CASSERLLWQGEEETQYF

J: TRBJ2-7
V: TRBV21-1
D: .
size: .
length: 17
DNA: TGTGCCAGCAGCAAAGCCGGCCCGGGACAGGGACCCTACGAGCAGTACTTC
CDR3: CASSKAGPGQGPYEQYF

J: TRBJ2-1
V: TRBV28
D: TRBD2
size: .
length: 16
DNA: TGTGCCAGCAGCAAGACTAGCGGGAGGGCGGTCTGTGAGCAGTTCTTC
CDR3: CASSKTSGRAVCEQFF

J: TRBJ1-3
V: TRBV6-1
D: .
size: few
length: 14
DNA: TGTGCCAGCAGACAGGAGCCCTCTGGAAACACCATATATTTT
CDR3: CASRQEPSGNTIYF

J: TRBJ1-2
V: TRBV5-1
D: TRBD1
size: few
length: 18
DNA: TGCGCCAGCAGCTTGCTTGGGGGGACAGACCATTCAATCTATGGCTACACCTTC
CDR3: CASSLLGGTDHSIYGYTF

J: TRBJ2-1
V: TRBV7-8
D: .
size: .
length: 16
DNA: TGTGCCAGCAGCTTCCCCGGAGGTGCGGCCTACAATGAGCAGTTCTTC
CDR3: CASSFPGGAAYNEQFF

J: TRBJ2-7
V: TRBV6-5
D: TRBD2
size: .
length: 15
DNA: TGTGCCAGCAGTCGTATTAGCGGGGGGCCTGACGAGCAGTACTTC
CDR3: CASSRISGGPDEQYF